What follows are 14 T cell receptor beta chains derived from one specimen sequenced in a study of cytomegalovirus exposure and HLA in healthy donors. The method was immunoSEQ multiplex PCR; TCRdb's version includes in-frame clones alone and lacks a portion of them. The sample has roughly 150,000 clones, 80% to 90% seen once. Sequencing input: PBMCs. The receptors were sampled from a woman between 18 and 30 years old in good health and CMV-seronegative.

The J gene is TRBJ2-5, the V gene TRBV27; possibly TRBD2 for D (6 bases). With 4 bases removed from V and 7 bases from J, the gap between germline ends came to 16 bases. The CDR3 length is 14 residues. Looked up from germline, CDR1 is MNHEY and CDR2 is SMNVEV (reference sequence). CDR3 sequence (DNA): TGTGCCAGCAGTTCGACTAGTCGTGTTGGGACCCAGTACTTC. Translation: CASSSTSRVGTQYF.

This CDR3 is CASSLYNEQYF. CDR3 DNA: TGTGCCAGCAGCCTGTACAACGAGCAGTACTTC. The chain joins TRBV5-6 to TRBJ2-7; D uncertain. Between the trimmed V and J ends, which lost 4 bases and 5 bases, there was a span of 7 bases. Germline V CDR1 and CDR2: SGHDT, YYEEEE. The CDR3 length is 11 residues.

The chain employs TRBV9 and TRBJ2-1; perhaps TRBD2 as D (6 bases). Germline V gene sequence: CDR1 SGDLS, CDR2 YYNGEE. This CDR3 comprises 15 residues. V lost 2 bases and J 13 bases, leaving 22 bases between the germline ends. Written as DNA, the CDR3 is TGTGCCAGCAGCGTTGACCTGGGAGCCTTGGGGACTCAGTTCTTC. It yields the protein CASSVDLGALGTQFF.

The rearrangement links TRBV27 to TRBJ2-2, with TRBD1 identical over 10 bases. Trimming took 4 bases from V and 6 from J; bases not matched to a gene: 11. CDR1 MNHEY and CDR2 SMNVEV come from the germline V gene (reference sequence). The CDR3 runs to 17 residues. The chain's CDR3 is CASSSPSRQGAAGELFF. Here the CDR3 DNA reads TGTGCCAGCAGTTCACCTTCTCGACAGGGGGCCGCCGGGGAGCTGTTTTTT.

This clone was detected only once. This chain connects TRBV30 to TRBJ1-1; D is perhaps TRBD1 (5 bases). Trimming shortened V by 1 base and J by 1 base, and 16 bases separated the two germline ends. The CDR3 totals 16 residues. Germline V gives CDR1 GTSNPN, CDR2 SVGIG (reference sequence). The CDR3 spells CAWSDRLRVGNTEAFF. The DNA of the CDR3 is TGTGCCTGGAGTGACCGACTCAGGGTGGGGAACACTGAAGCTTTCTTT.

The chain has TRBV19 and TRBJ1-1; the D gene is possibly TRBD1 (5 bases). V was trimmed by 7 bases and J by 6 bases, leaving 12 bases between them. The CDR3 covers 12 residues. Germline CDR1 and CDR2: LNHDA and SQIVND (reference sequence). CDR3 DNA: TGTGCCAGTAACAAGGGGCCTGCTGAAGCTTTCTTT. Translating gives CASNKGPAEAFF.

This clone was counted a few times. The chain is built from TRBV7-9 and TRBJ1-1; D unclear. Germline CDR1 SEHNR, CDR2 FQNEAQ (reference sequence). Between the trimmed V and J ends, which lost 8 bases and 1 base, there was a span of 11 bases. CDR3 length equals 13 residues. This chain's CDR3 is CASQTTPNTEAFF. Here the CDR3 DNA reads TGTGCCAGCCAAACCACACCGAACACTGAAGCTTTCTTT.

The chain has TRBV6-5 and TRBJ2-7; TRBD2 is a possible D gene (5 bases). Germline CDR1 and CDR2: MNHEY and SVGAGI. The germline V and J ends were trimmed by 6 bases and 2 bases, with 17 bases remaining between them. The CDR3 totals 15 residues. The CDR3 DNA follows: TGTGCCAGCAGGAGGGTCGGACTTAAGCCCTACGAGCAGTACTTC. Its translation: CASRRVGLKPYEQYF.

The chain employs TRBV19 and TRBJ2-7, with 9 nucleotides matching TRBD1. In germline, CDR1 is LNHDA, CDR2 SQIVND (reference sequence). The CDR3 consists of 14 residues. J lost 4 bases, V lost 4 bases, and 5 bases had no gene match. This CDR3 is CASSTTGTGYEQYF. For the CDR3, the DNA is TGTGCCAGTAGTACTACCGGGACAGGGTACGAGCAGTACTTC.

This chain uses TRBV2 with TRBJ1-2; unclear D gene. CDR1 is SNHLY, CDR2 FYNNEI, per germline. The CDR3 runs to 14 residues. Trimming stripped 6 bases from V and 4 bases from J, with 15 bases between. The CDR3 coding sequence is TGTGCCAGCAGCCTCCGGGTTTTGGGCTATGGCTACACCTTC. Its protein product is CASSLRVLGYGYTF.

This sequence joins TRBV27 and TRBJ2-1; 8 bases match TRBD1. Per the germline V gene, CDR1 is MNHEY and CDR2 is SMNVEV (reference sequence). CDR3 size: 14 residues. Trimming at V came to 8 bases and at J to 6 bases, leaving 9 bases not matched to a gene. The CDR3 protein is CASASRDRSNEQFF. The CDR3 bases are TGTGCCAGCGCCTCGCGGGACAGGAGCAATGAGCAGTTCTTC.

The rearrangement joins TRBV10-3 to TRBJ1-1; D may be TRBD1 (5 bases). Germline V gene data show CDR1 as ENHRY and CDR2 as SYGVKD. The V gene lost 6 bases and the J gene lost 7 bases, with 12 bases spanning the gap. The CDR3 is made up of 12 amino acids. The CDR3 nucleotides read TGTGCCATCAGCCGGGGACTGAATGAAGCTTTCTTT. Translating it yields CAISRGLNEAFF.

The V gene is TRBV15, the J gene TRBJ1-5, with a weak D call TRBD1 (5 bases). The V and J ends lost 1 base and 5 bases respectively, with 9 bases between them. The CDR3 totals 14 residues. Germline lookup yields CDR1 LNHNV and CDR2 YYDKDF (reference sequence). CDR3 sequence: CATSRGQGYQPQHF. The CDR3 coding sequence is TGTGCCACCAGCAGAGGTCAGGGATATCAGCCCCAGCATTTT.

The rearrangement joins TRBV6-5 to TRBJ2-2; 9 bases are shared with TRBD1. Losses at the gene ends were 7 bases for V and 6 bases for J; bases not matched to a gene: 6. The CDR3 has 14 residues. Germline loops: CDR1 MNHEY, CDR2 SVGAGI. As DNA, the CDR3 is TGTGCCAGCAAAACTGACAGGGGGTCCGGGGAGCTGTTTTTT. This encodes CASKTDRGSGELFF.